This T cell receptor (beta chain) stems from a study of blood T cell repertoires in COVID-19. About the study: Some COVID-19 samples were acute and others convalescent; all came from the United States, Italy and Spain.

Trimming at V came to 4 bases and at J to 3 bases, leaving 5 bases not matched to a gene. This CDR3 comprises 14 residues. CDR1 is LGHDT, CDR2 YNNKEL, per germline (reference sequence). In the study's own analysis: Counts of nucleated cells, estimated from reference gene primer amplification, were obtained. Sequenced by immunoSEQ multiplex PCR; TCRdb stores in-frame clones only, minus some. D and trimming come from the DNA, and the V and J calls and clone size come from that table. This sample carries around 470,000 clones, 80% to 90% of them seen once, and the ten largest clones take around 0.9%. This clonotype originated in a man between 18 and 29 years old with COVID-19, enrolled during active disease. The specimen was peripheral blood. This chain connects TRBV3-1 (or the pseudogene TRBV3-2) to TRBJ2-5; 7 nucleotides match TRBD2. CDR3 region: CASSPAGMKETQYF. CDR3 sequence (DNA): TGTGCCAGCAGCCCAGCGGGGATGAAAGAGACCCAGTACTTC.